One T cell receptor (beta chain) is described in this entry. V was pared by 3 bases and J by 6 bases, with 6 bases of the junction left unmatched. This CDR3 region has 15 residues. Germline CDR1 is SEHNR and CDR2 is FQNEAQ (reference sequence). Using immunoSEQ multiplex PCR, the repertoire was profiled, and TCRdb retains in-frame clones only, with some absent. The data hold a few hundred thousand clones, with around 87% observed a single time. This sample is drawn from a study of blood T cell repertoires in COVID-19. V and J are TRBV7-9 and TRBJ2-2, with TRBD1 identical over 8 bases. Input material: PBMCs or T cells enriched from blood (not recorded which). The receptor's source is a man under 40 who had recovered from COVID-19. The CDR3 sequence is CASSFRQGASGELFF. CDR3 bases: TGTGCCAGCAGCTTTCGCCAGGGGGCGTCCGGGGAGCTGTTTTTT. Full variable domain (rest looked up from reference TRBV7-9 and TRBJ2-2): DTGVSQNPRHKITKRGQNVTFRCDPISEHNRLYWYRQTLGQGPEFLTYFQNEAQLEKSRLLSDRFSAERPKGSFSTLEIQRTEQGDSAMYLCASSFRQGASGELFFGEGSRLTVL.